A selection of T cell receptor beta chains follows, all from one sample in a study of control samples from healthy donors and cancer patients. Only in-frame clones appear in the TCRdb table, and some are missing; sequencing was by immunoSEQ multiplex PCR. The sample holds 150,000 to 200,000 clones; 75% to 95% are singletons and the top ten take just over 2%. Sequenced material: blood. The receptors derive from a woman aged 40 to 50 in good health. Both conserved end residues are part of each CDR3. The D gene is left open where the match is weak. Part of the rows lack a size; the others show once, few, many or a class for expanded clones.

NA	TRBV5-1	TRBD1	TRBJ1-3	CASSLELTGGLFFGNTIYF	TGCGCCAGCAGCCTTGAATTGACAGGGGGTTTGTTTTTCGGGAACACCATATATTTT
NA	TRBV18	NA	TRBJ1-4	CASSPPPTTNEKLFF	TGTGCCAGCTCACCACCGCCGACAACTAATGAAAAACTGTTTTTT
NA	TRBV6-4	TRBD1	TRBJ1-2	CASSSGTAGYGYTF	TGTGCCAGCAGTTCCGGGACAGCCGGCTATGGCTACACCTTC
NA	TRBV2	TRBD2	TRBJ2-3	CASSRLRGGTDTQYF	TGTGCCAGCAGTCGGTTGCGGGGGGGCACAGATACGCAGTATTTT
NA	TRBV9	NA	TRBJ1-5	CASSGDSNQPQHF	TGTGCCAGCAGCGGTGATAGCAATCAGCCCCAGCATTTT
NA	TRBV7-6	NA	TRBJ2-7	CASSPAQGTMAYEQYF	TGTGCCAGCAGCCCAGCCCAGGGGACAATGGCCTACGAGCAGTACTTC
NA	TRBV2	NA	TRBJ1-6	CASSEGAGRSYNSPLHF	TGTGCCAGCAGTGAAGGGGCAGGGCGGTCCTATAATTCACCCCTCCACTTT
NA	TRBV7-2	NA	TRBJ1-1	CASSWGLGREAFF	TGTGCCAGCAGCTGGGGGTTGGGGAGGGAAGCTTTCTTT
NA	TRBV3-1/TRBV3-2	NA	TRBJ1-3	CASSAAGSGNTIYF	TGTGCCAGCAGCGCAGCGGGGTCTGGAAACACCATATATTTT
NA	TRBV19	NA	TRBJ2-7	CASSIVGGGDSYEQYF	TGTGCCAGTAGTATAGTTGGCGGGGGCGACTCCTACGAGCAGTACTTC
NA	TRBV5-1	TRBD2	TRBJ2-5	CASSLGALLADQETQYF	TGCGCCAGCAGCTTGGGGGCGCTGCTAGCGGACCAAGAGACCCAGTACTTC
once	TRBV5-6	NA	TRBJ2-7	CASSLGAGVSYEQYF	TGTGCCAGCAGCTTGGGGGCAGGGGTCTCCTACGAGCAGTACTTC
once	TRBV6-1	NA	TRBJ2-4	CASSEAWASKNIQYF	TGTGCCAGCAGTGAAGCCTGGGCTAGCAAAAACATTCAGTACTTC
few	TRBV7-9	NA	TRBJ1-3	CASSPGVSWLGNTIYF	TGTGCCAGCAGCCCGGGAGTCAGTTGGCTTGGAAACACCATATATTTT
NA	TRBV19	NA	TRBJ2-2	CASSIVGTRNTGELFF	TGTGCCAGTAGTATAGTCGGGACACGGAACACCGGGGAGCTGTTTTTT
NA	TRBV6-5	NA	TRBJ2-7	CASSLQGSSYEQYF	TGTGCCAGCAGCCTCCAGGGGAGCTCCTACGAGCAGTACTTC
NA	TRBV27	NA	TRBJ2-7	CASSSQGGAHYEQYF	TGTGCCAGCAGTTCCCAGGGGGGGGCACACTACGAGCAGTACTTC
NA	TRBV6-6	NA	TRBJ2-2	CASSYVSGSGELFF	TGTGCCAGCAGTTATGTATCAGGGTCCGGGGAGCTGTTTTTT
NA	TRBV27	NA	TRBJ1-1	CASSSWGQEAFF	TGTGCCAGCAGTTCCTGGGGGCAGGAAGCTTTCTTT
NA	TRBV6-5	NA	TRBJ1-1	CASSYSTGVTEAFF	TGTGCCAGCAGTTACTCGACAGGCGTCACTGAAGCTTTCTTT
NA	TRBV5-1	NA	TRBJ2-5	CASSLGGPSGETQYF	TGCGCCAGCAGCTTGGGGGGGCCGAGTGGAGAGACCCAGTACTTC
NA	TRBV4-2	NA	TRBJ1-2	CASSQEVGAGEGYTF	TGTGCCAGCAGCCAAGAGGTAGGCGCCGGAGAGGGTTACACCTTC
NA	TRBV2	NA	TRBJ1-1	CASRNDRNTLGTEAFF	TGTGCCAGCAGAAATGACAGAAATACCCTGGGGACTGAAGCTTTCTTT
few	TRBV5-1	NA	TRBJ2-3	CASSSMTGRRADTQYF	TGCGCCAGCAGCTCAATGACGGGGAGGCGGGCAGATACGCAGTATTTT
NA	TRBV25-1	TRBD1	TRBJ1-5	CASSISGTGNQPQHF	TGTGCCAGCTCCATTTCCGGGACAGGCAATCAGCCCCAGCATTTT
NA	TRBV27	NA	TRBJ1-4	CASSLTGTHEKLFF	TGTGCCAGCAGTCTAACAGGAACCCATGAAAAACTGTTTTTT
NA	TRBV5-1	NA	TRBJ1-1	CASSSPNTEAFF	TGCGCCAGCAGCTCCCCTAACACTGAAGCTTTCTTT
NA	TRBV11-2	NA	TRBJ2-5	CASSPRVLETQYF	TGTGCCAGCAGCCCAAGAGTGTTAGAGACCCAGTACTTC
NA	TRBV4-1	NA	TRBJ2-2	CASRLDSRGGELFF	TGCGCCAGCAGACTAGACAGCAGGGGAGGGGAGCTGTTTTTT
NA	TRBV5-5	NA	TRBJ2-5	CASSFTHGGPTQYF	TGTGCCAGCAGCTTTACGCACGGGGGGCCTACCCAGTACTTC
NA	TRBV19	TRBD1	TRBJ1-5	CAGGQGGQPQHF	TGTGCCGGGGGGCAGGGGGGTCAGCCCCAGCATTTT
NA	TRBV7-3	NA	TRBJ1-1	CASSSAGPDTEAFF	TGTGCCAGCAGCTCCGCCGGGCCGGACACTGAAGCTTTCTTT
NA	TRBV7-3	NA	TRBJ2-3	CASSLIGGSTDTQYF	TGTGCCAGCAGCTTAATCGGTGGGAGCACAGATACGCAGTATTTT
NA	TRBV7-3	NA	TRBJ2-2	CASSAGFYGELFF	TGTGCCAGCAGCGCAGGGTTCTACGGGGAGCTGTTTTTT
NA	TRBV7-9	NA	TRBJ1-2	CASSLDQTENYGYTF	TGTGCCAGCAGCTTAGATCAGACAGAGAACTATGGCTACACCTTC
NA	TRBV6-6	NA	TRBJ2-6	CASSRDTNSGANVLTF	TGTGCCAGCAGTCGGGACACCAACTCTGGGGCCAACGTCCTGACTTTC
NA	TRBV2	NA	TRBJ1-5	CASSPARNQPQHF	TGTGCCAGCAGCCCCGCTCGCAATCAGCCCCAGCATTTT
NA	TRBV5-1	NA	TRBJ1-3	CASRDGLSSGNTIYF	TGCGCCAGCAGAGACGGTTTAAGCTCTGGAAACACCATATATTTT
NA	TRBV18	NA	TRBJ2-3	CASSPEGVGTQYF	TGTGCCAGCTCACCAGAAGGGGTGGGTACGCAGTATTTT
NA	TRBV6-5	TRBD1	TRBJ2-3	CASSYRGLTTDTQYF	TGTGCCAGCAGTTACAGGGGGCTTACCACAGATACGCAGTATTTT
NA	TRBV5-1	NA	TRBJ1-2	CASSSGGGTNYGYTF	TGCGCCAGCAGTTCCGGCGGAGGCACAAACTATGGCTACACCTTC
NA	TRBV5-8	TRBD1	TRBJ1-6	CATRPGQPVYNSPLHF	TGTGCCACCAGACCGGGACAGCCCGTCTATAATTCACCCCTCCACTTT
NA	TRBV2	TRBD2	TRBJ2-2	CASSERLAVNTGELFF	TGTGCCAGCAGTGAGAGACTAGCGGTAAACACCGGGGAGCTGTTTTTT
NA	TRBV5-1	TRBD1	TRBJ1-4	CASSLGQGSEKLFF	TGCGCCAGCAGCTTGGGACAGGGAAGCGAAAAACTGTTTTTT
NA	TRBV19	NA	TRBJ2-7	CASSTHTGSLEQYF	TGTGCCAGTAGTACACATACAGGGAGTTTGGAGCAGTACTTC
NA	TRBV3-1/TRBV3-2	NA	TRBJ1-1	CASSQDYLVAAFF	TGTGCCAGCAGCCAAGATTATCTGGTTGCAGCTTTCTTT
NA	TRBV19	NA	TRBJ2-5	CASRPGAGETQYF	TGTGCCAGTAGGCCCGGGGCGGGTGAGACCCAGTACTTC
NA	TRBV19	NA	TRBJ1-2	CASSQQGDYGYTF	TGTGCCAGTAGCCAACAGGGAGACTATGGCTACACCTTC
NA	TRBV4-1	NA	TRBJ1-2	CASSQEGVGGGYTF	TGCGCCAGCAGCCAAGAGGGAGTGGGGGGCGGCTACACCTTC
NA	TRBV5-6	NA	TRBJ2-5	CASSPLGRNQETQYF	TGTGCCAGCAGCCCGCTGGGGCGGAACCAAGAGACCCAGTACTTC
once	TRBV7-6	NA	TRBJ1-1	CASSFKYSGVGPQNTEAFF	TGTGCCAGCAGCTTTAAGTATTCTGGTGTAGGGCCCCAGAACACTGAAGCTTTCTTT
NA	TRBV7-3	NA	TRBJ1-2	CASSLTLTEGYTF	TGTGCCAGCAGCTTAACGTTAACGGAGGGCTACACCTTC
NA	TRBV19	NA	TRBJ1-1	CASSHLTEAFF	TGTGCCAGTAGCCACCTAACTGAAGCTTTCTTT